This T cell receptor beta chain was captured in a study of early T cells in non-severe SARS-CoV-2 infection. The wider study: Bulk RNA taken from unsorted whole blood was sequenced, leaving chains unpaired.

This clonotype was seen repeatedly, ten times or more. Its antigen remains unknown. Researchers attached unique molecular identifiers to individual cDNA molecules. TCRdb fed the 5' RACE reads into MiXCR, producing one record per CDR3 protein. Counted here are about 72,000 distinct CDR3 sequences, approximately 9.1% occurring once; the ten biggest clones make up 3.2%. CDR1 is SGHTA, CDR2 FQGNSA, per germline. The CDR3 is 17 amino acids. The junction had 9 bases not matched to a gene; V was cut back by 1 base and J by 5 bases. Study-level points and caveats: Anti-spike CD8 specificities were favored by VDJdb matching, whose results missed private and CD4 specificities.

This TCR came from an adult who was a healthcare worker with PCR-confirmed SARS-CoV-2 infection or an uninfected control (not recorded which). The specimen was whole blood. This chain uses TRBV7-2 with TRBJ2-5; TRBD2 aligns across 11 bases. The CDR3 here is CASSLDLAGGRRETQYF. CDR3 coding DNA: TGTGCCAGCAGCTTAGATCTAGCGGGAGGCCGTAGGGAGACCCAGTACTTC.